Shown below are 16 T cell receptor beta chains from a single sample sequenced in a study of OX40 agonist ivuxolimab in advanced cancers. TCRdb keeps only in-frame clones here, not all; method: immunoSEQ multiplex PCR. The repertoire holds about 81,000 clones, with about 92% as singletons. Sample: CD4+ or CD8+ T cells sorted from blood, taken in a trial of the OX40 agonist ivuxolimab. The receptors shown here come from an adult with an advanced solid tumor such as melanoma, head and neck, liver or kidney cancer.

The chain uses TRBV19 and TRBJ1-4; D not certain. The CDR3 extends over 17 amino acids. Germline V gene lookup returns CDR1 LNHDA and CDR2 SQIVND (reference sequence). Trimming removed 10 bases at V and 4 bases at J, with 25 bases between. The chain's CDR3 is CATSIAGWTVLNEKLFF. CDR3 nucleotides: TGTGCCACCAGTATAGCGGGGTGGACGGTGCTTAATGAAAAACTGTTTTTT.

The rearrangement links TRBV19 to TRBJ1-5; 8 nucleotides agree with TRBD1. The CDR3 is made up of 15 amino acids. V shed 6 bases and J 1 base; nucleotides not matched to a gene: 5. Germline lookup yields CDR1 LNHDA and CDR2 SQIVND (reference sequence). This CDR3 reads CASSPTGASNQPQHF. The CDR3 DNA is TGTGCCAGTAGCCCGACAGGGGCGAGCAATCAGCCCCAGCATTTT.

The chain recombines TRBV15 with TRBJ2-7; TRBD2 might be the D (5 bases). Trimming stripped 5 bases from V and 0 bases from J, with 11 bases between. Germline CDR1 is LNHNV and CDR2 is YYDKDF (reference sequence). CDR3 length equals 14 residues. The CDR3 DNA reads as TGTGCCACCAGCCCTTGGGAGAGCTCCTACGAGCAGTACTTC. Its translation: CATSPWESSYEQYF.

The V call is TRBV5-1, the J call TRBJ2-5; D might be TRBD1 or TRBD2, each matching 5 bases. V shed 4 bases and J shed 1 base, with 20 bases lying between them. The germline V gene has CDR1 SGHRS and CDR2 YFSETQ. This CDR3 has 17 residues. This chain's CDR3 is CASSRSWDGPVQETQYF. The CDR3 region has the DNA TGCGCCAGCAGCCGATCCTGGGACGGACCCGTCCAAGAGACCCAGTACTTC.

V is TRBV2 and J is TRBJ1-1, with a tentative D call TRBD1 (6 bases). The ends were cut back, 8 bases at V and 4 bases at J, with 17 bases in the middle. Germline CDR1 is SNHLY and CDR2 is FYNNEI. The CDR3 is 14 residues long. CDR3: CASLVKGGGTEAFF. The CDR3 DNA reads TGTGCCAGCCTCGTAAAGGGGGGAGGCACTGAAGCTTTCTTT.

CDR3 protein: CATLGTGELFF. The CDR3 nucleotides are TGTGCCACCCTAGGGACCGGGGAGCTGTTTTTT. The chain carries TRBV15 and TRBJ2-2, with no clear D. Trimming left V 8 bases short and J 5 bases short, with 6 bases between. Germline lookup yields CDR1 LNHNV and CDR2 YYDKDF (reference sequence). CDR3 length: 11 amino acids.

The chain combines TRBV19 with TRBJ2-7; D is ambiguous. The CDR3 is 15 residues long. Germline CDR1 LNHDA, CDR2 SQIVND (reference sequence). Trimming cost V 2 bases and J 5 bases, with 16 bases left between them. CDR3 sequence (DNA): TGTGCCAGTAGTATAACGGCAGCTCCACTCAACGAGCAGTACTTC. Protein: CASSITAAPLNEQYF.

The chain joins TRBV6-6 to TRBJ1-1, with D possibly matching TRBD1 (5 bases). This CDR3 spans 13 amino acids. Looked up from germline, CDR1 is MNHNY and CDR2 is SVGAGI (reference sequence). V lost 7 bases, J lost 4 bases, and 13 bases lay in between. CDR3 sequence (DNA): TGTGCCAGCACCTTGGGGGGTAGCACTGAAGCTTTCTTT. Protein product: CASTLGGSTEAFF.

V is TRBV7-6 and J is TRBJ1-4, with a possible D match to TRBD1 (6 bases). CDR1 is SGHVS and CDR2 is FNYEAQ in the germline V gene. This CDR3 contains 17 residues. V was trimmed by 5 bases and J by 4 bases, leaving 20 bases between them. The CDR3 is CASSKRDTARGNEKLFF. CDR3 sequence (DNA): TGTGCCAGCAGCAAGCGGGACACGGCCCGTGGTAATGAAAAACTGTTTTTT.

The genes are TRBV4-3 and TRBJ1-4; D uncertain. CDR3 length equals 16 residues. CDR1 LGHNA and CDR2 YSLEER come from the germline V gene. V lost 4 bases, J lost 0 bases, and 12 bases lay in between. The CDR3 nucleotides read TGCGCCAGCAGCCCCCGGACCGCCGCAACTAATGAAAAACTGTTTTTT. This codes for CASSPRTAATNEKLFF.

The genes are TRBV29-1 and TRBJ2-2; TRBD1 agrees at 9 bases. This CDR3 has 15 residues. The germline V gene encodes CDR1 SQVTM and CDR2 ANQGSEA. Trimming took 6 bases from V and 2 from J; bases not matched to a gene: 7. In DNA, the CDR3 is TGCAGCGTAGCCCGACAGGGGGAAAACACCGGGGAGCTGTTTTTT. Translating gives CSVARQGENTGELFF.

The chain combines TRBV4-2 with TRBJ2-5; D possibly corresponds to TRBD2 (6 bases). V lost 2 bases, J lost 5 bases, and 21 bases lay in between. The CDR3 covers 17 residues. From germline, CDR1 is LGHNA and CDR2 YNFKEQ. The CDR3 here is CASSQTPTSSWGETQYF. The CDR3 nucleotides read TGTGCCAGCAGCCAAACCCCGACTAGTTCCTGGGGGGAGACCCAGTACTTC.

This clone was counted a single time. V is TRBV5-1 and J is TRBJ1-1; possibly TRBD1 for D (6 bases). The CDR3 covers 14 residues. Germline V gives CDR1 SGHRS, CDR2 YFSETQ. V was cut by 0 bases and J by 1 base, with 7 bases left in between. The CDR3 coding sequence is TGCGCCAGCAGCTTGGCCAGGGGGAACACTGAAGCTTTCTTT. It is translated as CASSLARGNTEAFF.

The gene calls are TRBV2 and TRBJ1-4; D is perhaps TRBD1 (5 bases). The CDR3 spans 12 residues. In germline, CDR1 is SNHLY, CDR2 FYNNEI. Trimming took 6 bases from V and 8 from J, leaving 10 bases between them. The CDR3 spells CASREGREKLFF. CDR3 DNA sequence: TGTGCCAGCAGAGAGGGGAGGGAAAAACTGTTTTTT.

This sequence joins TRBV19 and TRBJ1-1, with 7 bases identical to TRBD1. In germline, CDR1 is LNHDA, CDR2 SQIVND (reference sequence). V lost 5 bases to trimming and J lost 1 base; unmatched junction nucleotides: 1. The CDR3 runs to 13 residues. The CDR3 DNA sequence: TGTGCCAGTAGTCAGGGGGAGAACACTGAAGCTTTCTTT. As protein: CASSQGENTEAFF.

V is TRBV14 and J is TRBJ2-5, with D hard to call. Trimming shortened V by 1 base and J by 4 bases, and 13 bases separated the two germline ends. The CDR3 spans 15 residues. Germline-derived CDR1 and CDR2 are SGHDN and FVKESK. For the CDR3, the DNA is TGTGCCAGCAGCCAAGGACTCTGGGGTAGAGAGACCCAGTACTTC. The encoded protein is CASSQGLWGRETQYF. Full variable domain (remainder filled in from reference TRBV14 and TRBJ2-5): EAGVTQFPSHSVIEKGQTVTLRCDPISGHDNLYWYRRVMGKEIKFLLHFVKESKQDESGMPNNRFLAERTGGTYSTLKVQPAELEDSGVYFCASSQGLWGRETQYFGPGTRLLVL.